One T cell receptor (beta chain) is described in this entry. The clone's antigen remains unknown. Qualities for individual bases were not recorded, and no much larger clone is one base off. This record comes from a study of blood T cell repertoires in COVID-19 (TCRdb year 2020). Some background on the complete study: Samples from collaborators originated in the United States, Italy and Spain and spanned both the acute and convalescent phases of COVID-19. The repertoires were released in a freely available public database meant as a resource for research on the immune response to SARS-CoV-2. HLA class I and class II types, where available, came from metadata supplied by the sample provider rather than from assay-based typing. The material from the prospective study consisted of cDNA or gDNA derived from T cells, B-cell-depleted T cells, or PBMCs. Subjects who had been exposed to COVID-19, were actively infected with it, or had recovered from it provided the deeply sampled blood TCRbeta repertoires that made up the dataset. Samples came from the ongoing ImmuneRACE study (first 160 participants) plus 1,254 subjects from 6 global collaborators. The sample metadata nearly always contained a de-identified subject ID, COVID-19 status, age in years and sex.

Overall study outcomes, separate from this receptor: The quantity of clinical and demographic metadata differed by source and by participant and was supplied without curation.

Whole blood was collected in K2EDTA tubes by collaborating institutions according to the institutions' own protocols. For TCRbeta analysis, collaborator samples were shipped as frozen whole blood, as isolated PBMCs, or as DNA extracted from either sample type. The immunoSEQ Assay, a bias-controlled multiplex PCR, was used to amplify TCRbeta CDR3 regions from genomic DNA. The study's processing was this. Within the assay, amplification of reference gene primers was used to estimate how many nucleated cells each sample contained. To quantify the absolute abundance of each unique TCRbeta CDR3 rearrangement, sequence reads were collapsed and filtered. For each sample, productive Simpson clonality was calculated as the square root of Simpson's diversity index across productive rearrangements. What TCRdb holds here is the immuneACCESS table cut down to in-frame rearrangements. Part of the clones is not present; checked against another copy, under half of the missing clones reflect an unresolved V gene, and the others are unexplained. V and J calls plus clone size are reproduced from that table; the DNA served to infer D and trimming. The sample table lists roughly 200,000 clones, approximately 85% of them with a count of one. The ten largest clones capture 3.3% of the sample.

The sequenced material came from peripheral blood. The sequence derives from a man aged 55-75 years with acute or convalescent COVID-19.

CDR3 protein: CASSPGQTLTYEQYF. The DNA is as follows: TGCGCCAGCAGCCCCGGACAGACCTTAACCTACGAGCAGTACTTC. The rearranged chain carries TRBV5-1 and TRBJ2-7, with TRBD1 as a weak D call on 6 bases. From the germline V gene, CDR1 is SGHRS and CDR2 is YFSETQ. The cysteine opens and the phenylalanine closes a CDR3 of 15 amino acids. Just CDR3 DNA is preserved here, 45 bases in frame from base 1. V is cut by 4 bases and J by 2 bases, and the space between the germline ends is 16 bases.